These 10 T cell receptor beta chains came from one sample sequenced in a study of T cell responses to AZD1222 COVID-19 vaccine (dated by TCRdb to about 2021). Read against the paper, the sample's time point label means: baseline before first vaccination. Library construction relied on the immunoSEQ multiplex PCR assay. The table was pulled from immuneACCESS by TCRdb, which kept in-frame rearrangements only. Such tables lose some clones; where checked, under half of the loss comes from unresolved V genes, and the rest has no known cause. The sample contains some 80,000 clones, 80% to 90% of them found a single time. The leading ten clones occupy roughly 7.6% of the sample. The sequences come from peripheral blood, collected on day 0 of AZD1222 vaccination. Every receptor here comes from an adult in good health.

The J gene is TRBJ1-1, the V gene TRBV12-3 or TRBV12-4; 7 nucleotides match TRBD1. There are 11 residues in the CDR3. The V gene end was trimmed by 8 bases and the J gene end by 6 bases; junction bases not matched to a gene: 3. This chain's CDR3 is CASGDSPEAFF. CDR3 coding DNA: TGTGCCAGCGGGGACAGCCCTGAAGCTTTCTTT.

The J gene is TRBJ2-3, the V gene TRBV7-2; a weak D match, TRBD1 (6 bases). V was pared by 5 bases and J by 1 base, with 10 bases between. This CDR3 contains 14 residues. The V gene's germline CDR1 is SGHTA and CDR2 FQGNSA. This CDR3 is CASSVSGGTDTQYF. The CDR3 coding sequence is TGTGCCAGCAGCGTATCAGGGGGCACAGATACGCAGTATTTT.

This clone was counted many times. The chain recombines TRBV28 with TRBJ1-5; D ambiguous. The CDR3 has 18 amino acids. CDR1 MDHEN and CDR2 SYDVKM come from the germline V gene. V lost 1 base, J lost 7 bases, and 23 bases lay in between. CDR3 sequence reads: CASSLYSIAGSFSQPQHF. The CDR3 DNA reads as TGTGCCAGCAGTTTATATAGTATAGCGGGGTCGTTTTCCCAGCCCCAGCATTTT.

This clone was detected only a few times. The chain is built from TRBV28 and TRBJ2-1; weak D call: TRBD1 (6 bases). Trimming removed 5 bases at V and 4 bases at J, with 12 bases between. CDR1 MDHEN and CDR2 SYDVKM come from the germline V gene. The CDR3 loop spans 14 amino acids. The chain's CDR3 is CASSPQTGYNEQFF. The CDR3 nucleotides read TGTGCCAGCAGTCCCCAGACAGGTTACAATGAGCAGTTCTTC.

The J gene is TRBJ1-6, the V gene TRBV27; 9 nucleotides align to TRBD1. Germline V gene lookup returns CDR1 MNHEY and CDR2 SMNVEV (reference sequence). This CDR3 is 14 amino acids long. The V segment lost 5 bases and the J segment 9 bases; nucleotides outside the gene matches: 5. CDR3 coding DNA: TGTGCCAGCAGTCACCGGGACAGGGTTTCACCCCTCCACTTT. This translates into CASSHRDRVSPLHF.

This clone turned up a few times. V and J are TRBV7-2 and TRBJ2-7; 8 bases match TRBD2. There are 15 residues in the CDR3. V gave up 5 bases and J gave up 1 base; unmatched junction bases: 7. From germline, CDR1 is SGHTA and CDR2 FQGNSA. The CDR3 loop is CASSPASGPSYEQYF. Here the CDR3 DNA reads TGTGCCAGCAGCCCGGCTAGCGGGCCTTCCTACGAGCAGTACTTC. Together with reference TRBV7-2 and TRBJ2-7, the CDR3 gives the full variable domain: GAGVSQSPSNKVTEKGKDVELRCDPISGHTALYWYRQSLGQGLEFLIYFQGNSAPDKSGLPSDRFSAERTGGSVSTLTIQRTQQEDSAVYLCASSPASGPSYEQYFGPGTRLTVT.

The genes are TRBV5-1 and TRBJ1-2; D remains unclear. Looked up from germline, CDR1 is SGHRS and CDR2 is YFSETQ. This CDR3 has 14 amino acids. The V and J ends lost 0 bases and 3 bases respectively, with 9 bases between them. This chain's CDR3 is CASSLGQLYYGYTF. CDR3 nucleotides: TGCGCCAGCAGCTTGGGGCAGCTCTACTATGGCTACACCTTC.

V is TRBV28 and J is TRBJ1-5; D might be TRBD1 (5 bases). CDR3 length: 17 amino acids. Trimming stripped 5 bases from V and 8 bases from J, with 25 bases between. CDR1 and CDR2 (germline): MDHEN, SYDVKM. The CDR3, as DNA: TGTGCCAGCAGTCCAGTCTCCGGGACGCCGAGGGATAAGCCCCAGCATTTT. Translation: CASSPVSGTPRDKPQHF.

This chain's CDR3 is CASTPGQSNQPQHF. CDR3 sequence (DNA): TGTGCCAGTACCCCGGGACAGAGCAATCAGCCCCAGCATTTT. The V gene is TRBV19, the J gene TRBJ1-5; TRBD1 matches at 7 bases. Trimming at V came to 7 bases and at J to 1 base, leaving 4 bases not matched to a gene. CDR3 size: 14 residues. Germline values: CDR1 LNHDA, CDR2 SQIVND (reference sequence). Supplemented by reference TRBV19 and TRBJ1-5, the full variable domain reads DGGITQSPKYLFRKEGQNVTLSCEQNLNHDAMYWYRQDPGQGLRLIYYSQIVNDFQKGDIAEGYSVSREKKESFPLTVTSAQKNPTAFYLCASTPGQSNQPQHFGDGTRLSIL.

In the case of this clone: A read error may produce the germline difference seen at one junction end. The genes are TRBV7-7 and TRBJ2-5; 7 bases agree with TRBD2. Germline lookup yields CDR1 SSHAT and CDR2 FNYEAQ (reference sequence). The CDR3 sequence is 14 residues long. CDR3 sequence reads: CASSLGGRGETQYF. CDR3 bases: TGTGCTAGCAGCTTAGGAGGGCGGGGGGAGACCCAGTACTTC.